This passage covers 15 T cell receptor beta chains from one sample sequenced in a study of quantifying T cell responses using KT2 cells. Whole-study context: RNA was reverse transcribed with TCR alpha and beta constant-region primers.

The cDNA 3' end received a ligated oligonucleotide with a UMI. An equimolar mix of RC1.1 and RC1.2 primed the beta chain across TRBC1 and TRBC2. TCRdb re-called the UMI-ligation and nested PCR reads through MiXCR, storing one row per CDR3 protein. The sample lists some 34,000 distinct CDR3 sequences; about 9.4% were seen once. Sample: PBMCs spiked with cells of the T cell clone KT2. These receptors were obtained from a human donor.

Many counts were recorded for this clonotype. The V and J genes are TRBV4-1 and TRBJ1-1; D uncertain. V was pared by 2 bases and J by 0 bases, with 13 bases between. Germline V gene data show CDR1 as MGHRA and CDR2 as YSYEKL. The CDR3 covers 16 residues. The CDR3 loop is CASSQIDMGLNTEAFF. As DNA, the CDR3 is TGCGCCAGCAGCCAAATCGACATGGGCTTGAACACTGAAGCTTTCTTT.

The chain has TRBV7-9 and TRBJ1-2; D unclear. V shed 6 bases and J shed 1 base, with 9 bases lying between them. The germline V gene encodes CDR1 SEHNR and CDR2 FQNEAQ (reference sequence). This CDR3 is 13 amino acids long. This CDR3 is CASSLGLNYGYTF. The DNA of the CDR3 is TGTGCCAGCAGTTTGGGCCTTAACTATGGCTACACCTTC.

The gene calls are TRBV4-3 and TRBJ1-1; D is ambiguous. Between the trimmed V and J ends, which lost 0 bases and 4 bases, there was a span of 9 bases. The CDR3 has 14 residues. Germline CDR1 and CDR2: LGHNA and YSLEER. In DNA form, the CDR3 reads TGCGCCAGCAGCCAAGATTCCCGGGCCACTGAAGCTTTCTTT. It encodes CASSQDSRATEAFF.

This clonotype was observed many times. The J gene is TRBJ1-6, the V gene TRBV5-1, with TRBD1 as a possible D gene (6 bases). Per the germline V gene, CDR1 is SGHRS and CDR2 is YFSETQ. V lost 5 bases and J lost 0, with 15 bases in between. The CDR3 runs 17 residues. As DNA, the CDR3 is TGCGCCAGCAGTCGACAGGAAACCTCCTCCTATAATTCACCCCTCCACTTT. Translating gives CASSRQETSSYNSPLHF.

The chain couples TRBV7-2 to TRBJ2-5; 8 bases are shared with TRBD2. V was clipped by 7 bases and J by 3 bases; unmatched bases: 19. This CDR3 has 18 amino acids. Germline CDR1 and CDR2: SGHTA and FQGNSA. The CDR3 loop reads CASTRRLSGAKGKETQYF. The CDR3 DNA reads as TGTGCCAGCACCCGGAGACTTAGCGGGGCTAAGGGAAAAGAGACCCAGTACTTC. The whole variable domain, filled in from reference TRBV7-2 and TRBJ2-5, reads GAGVSQSPSNKVTEKGKDVELRCDPISGHTALYWYRQSLGQGLEFLIYFQGNSAPDKSGLPSDRFSAERTGGSVSTLTIQRTQQEDSAVYLCASTRRLSGAKGKETQYFGPGTRLLVL.

This clonotype has only a few counts. This chain connects TRBV12-3 or TRBV12-4 to TRBJ1-4, with D hard to call. The CDR3 sequence is 16 residues long. Trimming left V 0 bases short and J 1 base short, with 9 bases between. The DNA of the CDR3 is TGTGCCAGCAGTTTAGCTAGGCTAAGAACTAATGAAAAACTGTTTTTT. As protein: CASSLARLRTNEKLFF.

In this sample, this clonotype turned up many times. The chain is built from TRBV19 and TRBJ2-7; D possibly uses TRBD1 or TRBD2 (5 bases each). Germline assignment: CDR1 LNHDA and CDR2 SQIVND (reference sequence). The CDR3 totals 14 residues. With 5 bases removed from V and 5 bases from J, the gap between germline ends came to 16 bases. CDR3 in amino acids: CASSFSLWGNEQYF. For the CDR3, the DNA is TGTGCCAGTAGTTTCTCTTTATGGGGGAACGAGCAGTACTTC.

A few counts support this clonotype. This chain links TRBV9 with TRBJ2-7, with D possibly matching TRBD1 (6 bases). CDR1 is SGDLS, CDR2 YYNGEE, per germline. The CDR3 is made up of 15 amino acids. V was trimmed by 6 bases and J by 5 bases, leaving 21 bases between them. CDR3 nucleotides: TGTGCCAGCACCAAGTCATGGGACACGTCTCACGAGCAGTACTTC. Translation gives CASTKSWDTSHEQYF. Full variable domain (outside the CDR3, taken from reference TRBV9 and TRBJ2-7): DSGVTQTPKHLITATGQRVTLRCSPRSGDLSVYWYQQSLDQGLQFLIQYYNGEERAKGNILERFSAQQFPDLHSELNLSSLELGDSALYFCASTKSWDTSHEQYFGPGTRLTVT.

This clonotype was observed at least ten times. CDR3 bases: TGCAGTGCTAGAGATCTAGGGGACAGGGCCGTCACCTTGAACACTGAAGCTTTCTTT. Translation gives CSARDLGDRAVTLNTEAFF. The V gene is TRBV20-1, the J gene TRBJ1-1, with 9 bases that match TRBD1. Germline CDR1 and CDR2: DFQATT and SNEGSKA (reference sequence). CDR3 length equals 19 residues. Losses at the gene ends were 0 bases for V and 0 bases for J; bases not matched to a gene: 14.

The genes are TRBV18 and TRBJ1-1; unclear D gene. Germline lookup yields CDR1 KGHSH and CDR2 LQKENI. Trimming removed 1 base from V and 4 bases from J, with 19 bases in between. The CDR3 runs 17 residues. CDR3 sequence (DNA): TGTGCCAGCTCACCACTGCGCGGTGTTGGTATGAGCACTGAAGCTTTCTTT. This encodes CASSPLRGVGMSTEAFF.

The chain employs TRBV7-6 and TRBJ2-3; 9 nucleotides align to TRBD2. Germline values: CDR1 SGHVS, CDR2 FNYEAQ. V gave up 1 base and J gave up 8 bases; unmatched junction bases: 7. There are 15 residues in the CDR3. Here the CDR3 reads CASSLDPAAGGTQYF. The DNA of the CDR3 is TGTGCCAGCAGCTTAGATCCCGCAGCGGGAGGTACGCAGTATTTT.

This clonotype was detected a few times. The chain is built from TRBV19 and TRBJ2-1; 12 positions match TRBD2. CDR3 length: 13 residues. Germline CDR1 and CDR2: LNHDA and SQIVND (reference sequence). The V gene end was trimmed by 10 bases and the J gene end by 8 bases; junction bases not matched to a gene: 6. CDR3 loop: CATSSGGADEQFF. The CDR3 DNA sequence: TGTGCCACCTCTAGCGGGGGGGCCGATGAGCAGTTCTTC.

This clonotype appeared a few times. The V gene is TRBV6-2 or TRBV6-3, the J gene TRBJ1-5; a possible D gene is TRBD1 (5 bases). In germline, CDR1 is MNHEY, CDR2 SVGEGT. The V end lost 0 bases, the J end lost 7 bases, and 19 bases lay between the germline ends. The CDR3 has 17 residues. The CDR3 loop is CASSYSIRPAQGQPQHF. The CDR3 DNA sequence: TGTGCCAGCAGTTACTCGATAAGGCCCGCGCAGGGCCAGCCCCAGCATTTT.

This clonotype was counted many times. The V call is TRBV5-1, the J call TRBJ1-5, with TRBD1 identical over 7 bases. Trimming removed 4 bases from V and 6 bases from J; junction bases left unmatched: 10. The CDR3 is 15 residues long. Per the germline V gene, CDR1 is SGHRS and CDR2 is YFSETQ. Here the CDR3 reads CASSPTTGVSQPQHF. CDR3 DNA sequence: TGCGCCAGCAGCCCAACCACAGGGGTCAGTCAGCCCCAGCATTTT. Full variable domain (outside the CDR3, taken from reference TRBV5-1 and TRBJ1-5): KAGVTQTPRYLIKTRGQQVTLSCSPISGHRSVSWYQQTPGQGLQFLFEYFSETQRNKGNFPGRFSGRQFSNSRSEMNVSTLELGDSALYLCASSPTTGVSQPQHFGDGTRLSIL.

This clonotype has at least ten counts. J is TRBJ1-5 and V is TRBV10-2; 7 bases are shared with TRBD1. This CDR3 region has 14 residues. Trimming removed 8 bases from V and 0 bases from J; junction bases left unmatched: 4. Looked up from germline, CDR1 is WSHSY and CDR2 is SAAADI. Written as DNA, the CDR3 is TGCGCCAGCCGGACAGGAGATAGCAATCAGCCCCAGCATTTT. Translated, it gives CASRTGDSNQPQHF.